A selection of T cell receptor beta chains follows, all from one sample in a study of T cells in Graves' hyperthyroidism and ophthalmopathy. TCRdb passed the multiplex PCR reads through MiXCR, listing each CDR3 protein once. The sample records a few hundred thousand distinct CDR3 sequences, 15% being singletons. Sequenced material: blood. Receptors originate from a woman aged 30 to 39 with Graves' hyperthyroidism. CDR3s include the opening cysteine and the closing phenylalanine or tryptophan. A D gene is named only where the DNA matches it firmly. The listing skips clone size in some rows; elsewhere it reads once, few, many or a size class.

j_call clone_size v_call d_call cdr3_length cdr3_aa cdr3_nt
TRBJ1-2 many TRBV3-1 . 16 CASSQVQTSLNYGYTF TGTGCCAGCAGCCAAGTTCAGACGTCTCTTAACTATGGCTACACCTTC
TRBJ1-2 few TRBV30 TRBD1 12 CASQGADYGYTF TGTGCTTCACAGGGGGCGGACTATGGCTACACCTTC
TRBJ2-1 few TRBV5-1 TRBD2 15 CASSLREGDHNEQFF TGCGCCAGCAGCTTACGGGAGGGGGACCACAATGAGCAGTTCTTC
TRBJ2-5 . TRBV28 TRBD1 13 CASSLGTGVAQYF TGTGCCAGCAGTTTGGGGACAGGGGTGGCCCAGTACTTC
TRBJ2-6 few TRBV7-2 . 17 CASSLLVMGSGANVLTF TGTGCCAGCAGCTTACTCGTTATGGGGTCTGGGGCCAACGTCCTGACTTTC
TRBJ2-3 many TRBV18 TRBD1 16 CASSPMGQGATDTQYF TGTGCCAGCTCACCAATGGGACAGGGGGCCACAGATACGCAGTATTTT
TRBJ2-4 many TRBV3-1 . 17 CASSQDQGPLTKNIQYF TGTGCCAGCAGCCAAGATCAGGGTCCTTTGACCAAAAACATTCAGTACTTC
TRBJ1-5 . TRBV27 . 16 CASRGAWGISNQPQHF TGTGCCAGCAGGGGGGCTTGGGGGATTAGCAATCAGCCCCAGCATTTT
TRBJ1-1 few TRBV5-1 . 15 CASSPAPTLNTEAFF TGCGCCAGCAGCCCCGCCCCCACACTAAACACTGAAGCTTTCTTT
TRBJ1-2 . TRBV25-1 . 14 CASSGHFRGDGYTF TGTGCCAGCAGTGGTCATTTTCGGGGAGATGGCTACACCTTC
TRBJ2-7 many TRBV6-1 . 14 CASSRGQMAYEQYF TGTGCCAGCAGTCGAGGACAGATGGCATACGAGCAGTACTTC
TRBJ1-2 many TRBV29-1 TRBD1 14 CSVGKRGQGYGYTF TGCAGCGTTGGAAAAAGGGGACAGGGCTATGGCTACACCTTC
TRBJ2-7 . TRBV6-2/TRBV6-3 . 15 CASSDSGLGGYEQYF TGTGCCAGCAGTGACTCGGGATTAGGGGGCTACGAGCAGTACTTC
TRBJ1-2 many TRBV7-8 . 17 CASSPTRAVIRIHGYTF TGTGCCAGCAGCCCCACGCGGGCGGTAATCAGGATCCATGGCTACACCTTC
TRBJ1-2 . TRBV7-9 TRBD1 12 CASTTTGDDYTF TGTGCCAGCACCACGACAGGGGATGACTACACCTTC
TRBJ1-4 many TRBV30 TRBD1 15 CAWSPGQKPNEKLFF TGTGCCTGGAGTCCGGGACAGAAGCCTAATGAAAAACTGTTTTTT
TRBJ1-4 many TRBV3-1 . 15 CASSPKGRDNEKLFF TGTGCCAGCAGCCCTAAAGGACGGGATAATGAAAAACTGTTTTTT
TRBJ1-5 many TRBV4-1 . 16 CASSSRPGERSQPQHF TGCGCCAGCAGCTCCCGTCCGGGGGAACGGAGTCAGCCCCAGCATTTT
TRBJ1-1 few TRBV7-3 TRBD1 18 CASSYRLTGWKARTEAFF TGTGCCAGCAGCTACCGATTGACAGGGTGGAAGGCGAGGACTGAAGCTTTCTTT
TRBJ2-3 many TRBV30 . 11 CAWSDLDTQYF TGTGCCTGGAGTGACCTAGATACGCAGTATTTT
TRBJ1-1 many TRBV3-1 . 14 CASSQVQAGTEAFF TGTGCCAGCAGCCAAGTTCAGGCGGGGACTGAAGCTTTCTTT
TRBJ2-5 . TRBV5-1 . 15 CASSLEGGYQETQYF TGCGCCAGCAGCTTGGAGGGGGGATACCAAGAGACCCAGTACTTC
TRBJ1-5 many TRBV6-2/TRBV6-3 . 13 CASSYEAPLPQHF TGTGCCAGCAGTTACGAGGCCCCGTTGCCCCAGCATTTT
TRBJ2-3 . TRBV5-1 TRBD2 16 CASTGRVAGYTDTQYF TGCGCCAGCACGGGGAGAGTAGCGGGCTACACAGATACGCAGTATTTT
TRBJ2-7 . TRBV10-3 . 14 CAIRSQGRSYERYF TGTGCCATCAGGTCACAGGGACGATCCTACGAGCGGTACTTC
TRBJ2-6 many TRBV27 . 16 CATRGSGDSGANVLTF TGTGCCACCCGGGGTTCAGGGGACTCTGGGGCCAACGTCCTGACTTTC
TRBJ2-6 many TRBV12-3/TRBV12-4 TRBD1 16 CASSLGQGTGANVLTF TGTGCCAGCAGTTTAGGACAGGGGACTGGGGCCAACGTCCTGACTTTC
TRBJ1-5 few TRBV19 . 16 CASSIGGARSNQPQHF TGTGCCAGTAGTATAGGGGGGGCGCGAAGCAATCAGCCCCAGCATTTT
TRBJ1-5 . TRBV20-1 TRBD1 17 CSARVGTGGAGNQPQHF TGCAGTGCTAGAGTGGGGACAGGGGGCGCGGGCAATCAGCCCCAGCATTTT
TRBJ2-2 few TRBV20-1 TRBD2 14 CSAKREGNTGELFF TGCAGTGCTAAGCGGGAGGGGAACACCGGGGAGCTGTTTTTT
TRBJ2-7 many TRBV9 TRBD2 15 CASSVGTSGAYEQYF TGTGCCAGCAGCGTCGGGACTAGCGGGGCCTACGAGCAGTACTTC
TRBJ2-7 many TRBV28 . 13 CASGRTASYEQYF TGTGCCAGCGGAAGGACAGCTTCCTACGAGCAGTACTTC
TRBJ2-7 many TRBV5-1 . 15 CASSWTGDPLAEQYF TGCGCCAGCAGCTGGACCGGGGACCCGCTTGCCGAGCAGTACTTC
TRBJ2-7 many TRBV28 . 14 CASRTQLGLGEQYF TGTGCCAGCAGGACCCAACTAGGTCTGGGCGAGCAGTACTTC
TRBJ2-2 . TRBV19 TRBD1 15 CASTAGTGLTGELFF TGTGCCAGTACGGCCGGGACAGGGCTGACCGGGGAGCTGTTTTTT
TRBJ2-7 . TRBV14 TRBD1 17 CASSRTEPGQGNYEQYF TGTGCCAGCAGCCGAACCGAGCCGGGACAGGGGAATTACGAGCAGTACTTC
TRBJ2-3 few TRBV6-1 TRBD2 15 CASRGTSGTTDTQYF TGTGCCAGCAGGGGGACTAGCGGGACCACAGATACGCAGTATTTT
TRBJ2-1 . TRBV20-1 TRBD2 16 CSAAGTSGRAYNEQFF TGCAGTGCTGCCGGGACTAGCGGGAGGGCATACAATGAGCAGTTCTTC
TRBJ1-2 . TRBV6-1 TRBD1 14 CVSSKGQGSYGYTF TGTGTCAGCAGTAAGGGACAGGGGTCATATGGCTACACCTTC
TRBJ2-2 many TRBV3-1 TRBD2 16 CASSRLAGENTGELFF TGTGCCAGCAGTCGACTAGCGGGAGAGAACACCGGGGAGCTGTTTTTT
TRBJ1-4 many TRBV7-2 . 12 CASSLVSEILFF TGTGCCAGCAGCTTAGTCTCGGAGATCCTGTTTTTT
TRBJ2-3 . TRBV19 . 15 CASSIGRGLADTQYF TGTGCCAGTAGTATCGGCAGGGGATTAGCAGATACGCAGTATTTT
TRBJ2-3 few TRBV20-1 TRBD1 14 CSARAGQVTDTQYF TGCAGTGCTAGAGCGGGACAGGTCACAGATACGCAGTATTTT
TRBJ1-5 . TRBV19 TRBD1 15 CASIQAGTGNQPQHF TGTGCCAGTATACAAGCCGGGACAGGCAATCAGCCCCAGCATTTT
TRBJ2-5 many TRBV11-2 TRBD2 15 CASSGFGGGQETQYF TGTGCCAGCAGTGGCTTTGGGGGGGGCCAAGAGACCCAGTACTTC
TRBJ2-3 many TRBV5-1 TRBD2 15 CASTPLAGATDTQYF TGCGCCAGCACCCCACTAGCGGGAGCGACAGATACGCAGTATTTT
TRBJ2-1 . TRBV3-1 TRBD2 15 CASSQEGNKEGGRFF TGTGCCAGCAGCCAAGAAGGGAACAAAGAGGGAGGGCGGTTCTTC